The 31 T cell receptor beta chains below were found in one sample sequenced in a study of T cell repertoires in cytomegalovirus infection (dated by TCRdb to 2018 to 2020). These receptors' targets are unknown. The treatment or condition label here, explained by the study, means: in vitro stimulation with specific CMV peptide epitopes to enrich CMV-specific T cells. Sequencing took place on an Illumina HiSeq 1500. Clones were called with MiXCR by TCRdb after fastp trimmed the public reads at Q25, and only in-frame beta chains were retained. Every distinct CDR3 protein forms one entry, paired with its most common genes and DNA. A total of some 900,000 distinct CDR3 sequences appear in this sample, 30% to 35% of them only once. The ten largest clones add up to around an eighth of the sample. This sample comprised cultured CD8+ T cells from PBMCs, obtained from culture after CMV antigen stimulation. These receptor sequences come from a human donor in good health (CMV status not recorded). Some clones in this sample may be carry-over from other donors' samples.

This clonotype was found many times. V is TRBV12-3 or TRBV12-4 and J is TRBJ1-6; 10 positions match TRBD1. V was pared by 3 bases and J by 11 bases, with 7 bases of the junction left unmatched. The CDR3 consists of 15 residues. Here the CDR3 reads CASSFGGTGAPPLHF. The CDR3 DNA reads as TGTGCCAGCAGTTTCGGGGGGACAGGGGCGCCACCCCTCCACTTT.

This clonotype was counted ten times or more. V is TRBV7-8 and J is TRBJ2-1; TRBD1 matches 7 bases. This CDR3 region has 13 residues. The junction had 3 bases not matched to a gene; V was cut back by 4 bases and J by 6 bases. Germline loops: CDR1 SGHVS, CDR2 FQNEAQ. The CDR3 coding sequence is TGTGCCAGCAGCTCGAACAGGGGCAATGAGCAGTTCTTC. This codes for CASSSNRGNEQFF.

This clonotype was seen a few times. The genes are TRBV29-1 and TRBJ1-2, with TRBD1 as a possible D gene (5 bases). CDR3 size: 11 residues. Germline lookup yields CDR1 SQVTM and CDR2 ANQGSEA. The V end was cut by 1 base, the J end by 7 bases, with 7 bases between. This CDR3 is CSVEVRGGYTF. In nucleotides, the CDR3 is TGCAGCGTTGAAGTGAGGGGTGGCTACACCTTC. Full variable domain (missing parts from reference TRBV29-1 and TRBJ1-2): SAVISQKPSRDICQRGTSLTIQCQVDSQVTMMFWYRQQPGQSLTLIATANQGSEATYESGFVIDKFPISRPNLTFSTLTVSNMSPEDSSIYLCSVEVRGGYTFGSGTRLTVV.

Only a few counts were recorded for this clonotype. The V call is TRBV19, the J call TRBJ1-5; D might be TRBD1 (6 bases). Between the trimmed V and J ends, which lost 5 bases and 0 bases, there was a span of 14 bases. Germline loops: CDR1 LNHDA, CDR2 SQIVND (reference sequence). The CDR3 runs 16 residues. CDR3: CASSVRTDYSNQPQHF. The DNA for the CDR3 is TGTGCCAGTAGTGTACGGACAGATTATAGCAATCAGCCCCAGCATTTT.

The rearrangement uses TRBV3-1 and TRBJ2-1; D may match TRBD1 or TRBD2 (5 bases each). With 4 bases removed from V and 4 bases from J, the gap between germline ends came to 14 bases. The length of the CDR3 is 15 residues. Per germline, CDR1 LGHDT and CDR2 YNNKEL (reference sequence). CDR3 bases: TGTGCCAGCAGCCCAGACGGGGACGGGTACAATGAGCAGTTCTTC. It yields the protein CASSPDGDGYNEQFF.

This clonotype was counted only a few times. The chain uses TRBV9 and TRBJ1-5; D is possibly TRBD1 (5 bases). Deletions cut 3 bases from V and 9 bases from J, with 16 bases between. CDR1 and CDR2 (germline): SGDLS, YYNGEE. The CDR3 has 14 amino acids. CDR3 protein: CASSAFDSARPQHF. Written as DNA, the CDR3 is TGTGCCAGCAGCGCCTTCGACAGCGCGAGGCCCCAGCATTTT.

This clonotype has at least ten counts. This sequence joins TRBV7-2 and TRBJ2-7; no clear D gene. CDR1 and CDR2 from the germline V gene are SGHTA and FQGNSA. V was pared by 3 bases and J by 2 bases, with 5 bases between. The CDR3 totals 12 residues. The CDR3 sequence: CASSFSTYEQYF. The CDR3 DNA sequence: TGTGCCAGCAGCTTTTCTACCTACGAGCAGTACTTC.

The chain couples TRBV4-3 to TRBJ1-5, with D unclear. The length of the CDR3 is 14 residues. V dropped 0 bases and J dropped 5 bases, with 8 bases sitting between them. Germline lookup yields CDR1 LGHNA and CDR2 YSLEER. In nucleotides, the CDR3 is TGCGCCAGCAGCCAAGATCTAAGGGATCAGCCCCAGCATTTT. This translates into CASSQDLRDQPQHF.

There are many counts of this clonotype. The rearrangement uses TRBV7-6 and TRBJ2-7, with TRBD2 matching 8 bases. The CDR3 runs 16 residues. The V segment lost 5 bases and the J segment 0 bases; nucleotides outside the gene matches: 9. Germline V lookup: CDR1 SGHVS, CDR2 FNYEAQ. DNA for the CDR3: TGTGCCAGCAGCGCAATAAGCGGGGGCCTCTCCTACGAGCAGTACTTC. Translation: CASSAISGGLSYEQYF.

The rearrangement joins TRBV2 to TRBJ2-6, with D unresolved. Looked up from germline, CDR1 is SNHLY and CDR2 is FYNNEI. The CDR3 is 16 residues long. Trimming removed 1 base at V and 1 base at J, with 8 bases between. The CDR3 DNA reads TGTGCCAGCAGTGAAGTTGGCCTGTCTGGGGCCAACGTCCTGACTTTC. It is translated as CASSEVGLSGANVLTF.

The chain couples TRBV12-3 or TRBV12-4 to TRBJ2-7, with D hard to call. The CDR3 covers 12 residues. With 5 bases removed from V and 6 bases from J, the gap between germline ends came to 11 bases. CDR3 residues: CASSHPHREQYF. The CDR3 DNA sequence: TGTGCCAGCAGTCACCCGCATCGCGAGCAGTACTTC.

The sample holds a few counts of this clonotype. The genes are TRBV4-3 and TRBJ2-1, with TRBD1 identical over 9 bases. V trimming: 0 bases; J trimming: 8 bases; junction bases outside the gene matches: 5. This CDR3 is 15 amino acids long. The germline V gene has CDR1 LGHNA and CDR2 YSLEER. CDR3: CASSQDYRGPDEQFF. In nucleotides, the CDR3 is TGCGCCAGCAGCCAAGACTACAGGGGGCCTGATGAGCAGTTCTTC.

This clonotype occurred many times. The V gene is TRBV7-2, the J gene TRBJ1-2; perhaps TRBD1 as D (6 bases). The CDR3 is 15 amino acids. Trimming removed 5 bases from V and 4 bases from J, with 17 bases in between. Germline values: CDR1 SGHTA, CDR2 FQGNSA. CDR3 coding DNA: TGTGCCAGCAGCCCTGATGGGGGGCAGGGCTATGGCTACACCTTC. Translating gives CASSPDGGQGYGYTF. The full variable domain, its missing parts supplied by reference TRBV7-2 and TRBJ1-2, is GAGVSQSPSNKVTEKGKDVELRCDPISGHTALYWYRQSLGQGLEFLIYFQGNSAPDKSGLPSDRFSAERTGGSVSTLTIQRTQQEDSAVYLCASSPDGGQGYGYTFGSGTRLTVV.

This clonotype occurred many times. The J gene is TRBJ2-1, the V gene TRBV7-2; D is unresolved. Trimming took off 3 bases at V and 0 bases at J, with 6 bases between the two ends. CDR1 is SGHTA and CDR2 is FQGNSA in the germline V gene. There are 14 residues in the CDR3. DNA of the CDR3: TGTGCCAGCAGCTTTCTGAGCTCCTACAATGAGCAGTTCTTC. This gives the protein CASSFLSSYNEQFF.

This chain links TRBV2 with TRBJ2-5, with 9 bases identical to TRBD2. Germline CDR1 is SNHLY and CDR2 is FYNNEI. Trimming cost V 2 bases and J 5 bases; bases outside gene matches: 6. The CDR3 has 15 amino acids. In DNA, the CDR3 is TGTGCCAGCAGTGAAATTCTAGCGGGGAGGGAGACCCAGTACTTC. Its protein product is CASSEILAGRETQYF.

This chain joins TRBV10-2 and TRBJ2-7; D is tentatively TRBD1 or TRBD2 (6 bases each). Trimming removed 6 bases at V and 11 bases at J, with 23 bases between. The CDR3 extends over 14 amino acids. Germline lookup yields CDR1 WSHSY and CDR2 SAAADI. DNA for the CDR3: TGCGCCAGCAGGGGGGCAGGGACCCATCCGGGGGAGTACTTC. Amino acids: CASRGAGTHPGEYF.

The sample holds many counts of this clonotype. Written as DNA, the CDR3 is TGTGCCAGCAGTGAGTGGGCCGCGGGGGGCCGCCAAGAGACCCAGTACTTC. Its translation is CASSEWAAGGRQETQYF. The gene calls are TRBV6-1 and TRBJ2-5; 8 positions match TRBD2. CDR1 and CDR2 from the germline V gene are MNHNS and SASEGT. This CDR3 spans 17 amino acids. J lost 1 base, V lost 3 bases, and 10 bases had no gene match.

This chain uses TRBV27 with TRBJ2-7, with 9 bases aligning to TRBD1. Germline CDR1 reads MNHEY; CDR2 reads SMNVEV (reference sequence). The CDR3 is 14 residues long. Trimming at V came to 8 bases and at J to 6 bases, leaving 11 bases not matched to a gene. The CDR3 DNA follows: TGTGCCAGCGCCTCCGGGACAGGGAGTAGCGAGCAGTACTTC. Its protein is CASASGTGSSEQYF.

The chain recombines TRBV11-3 with TRBJ2-1; 9 nucleotides align to TRBD1. Germline CDR1 and CDR2: SGHNT and YENEEA. V shed 5 bases and J 2 bases; nucleotides not matched to a gene: 4. The CDR3 has 15 residues. For the CDR3, the DNA is TGTGCCAGCAGCATATACAGGGGGCCCTACAATGAGCAGTTCTTC. Translation: CASSIYRGPYNEQFF.

The chain couples TRBV27 to TRBJ2-5, with unresolved D. V lost 5 bases and J lost 5, with 18 bases in between. CDR1 is MNHEY, CDR2 SMNVEV, per germline (reference sequence). The CDR3 sequence is 15 residues long. DNA of the CDR3: TGTGCCAGCAGTCCGCTTGAGAGCAGGTGGGAGACCCAGTACTTC. This encodes CASSPLESRWETQYF.

This clonotype was seen more than once but under ten times. This chain connects TRBV7-9 to TRBJ1-2, with D possibly being TRBD1 (5 bases). V shed 2 bases and J shed 7 bases, with 17 bases lying between them. CDR1 is SEHNR and CDR2 is FQNEAQ in the germline V gene (reference sequence). CDR3 length: 15 amino acids. The CDR3 protein is CASSLRQQAAAGYTF. The CDR3 nucleotides are TGTGCCAGCAGCTTAAGGCAACAGGCGGCAGCTGGCTACACCTTC. The entire variable domain, with the rest obtained from reference TRBV7-9 and TRBJ1-2, is as follows: DTGVSQNPRHKITKRGQNVTFRCDPISEHNRLYWYRQTLGQGPEFLTYFQNEAQLEKSRLLSDRFSAERPKGSFSTLEIQRTEQGDSAMYLCASSLRQQAAAGYTFGSGTRLTVV.

The chain couples TRBV29-1 to TRBJ2-2, with 8 bases lining up with TRBD1. The CDR3 covers 13 residues. Trimming removed 6 bases from V and 8 bases from J; junction bases left unmatched: 8. Germline lookup yields CDR1 SQVTM and CDR2 ANQGSEA. CDR3 sequence: CSVGPGGRGELFF. CDR3 sequence (DNA): TGCAGCGTCGGGCCAGGGGGCCGAGGGGAGCTGTTTTTT.

With respect to this clonotype: Likely a read error: the CDR3 ends without its conserved phenylalanine or tryptophan. This chain uses TRBV7-3 with TRBJ2-5, with 8 nucleotides matching TRBD1. Losses at the gene ends were 5 bases for V and 3 bases for J; bases not matched to a gene: 5. Germline V gives CDR1 SGHTA, CDR2 FQGTGA. This CDR3 spans 14 amino acids. In DNA, the CDR3 is TGTGCCAGCAGCCACACAGGGGGTAAAGAGACCCAGTACTCC. This gives the protein CASSHTGGKETQYS.

The table lists this clonotype with a few counts. The chain carries TRBV7-6 and TRBJ2-1; tentatively, D is TRBD1 or TRBD2 (5 bases each). Deletions cut 0 bases from V and 8 bases from J, with 11 bases between. Germline lookup yields CDR1 SGHVS and CDR2 FNYEAQ. The CDR3 consists of 14 residues. The CDR3: CASSLAWGSDEQFF. DNA for the CDR3: TGTGCCAGCAGCTTAGCGTGGGGGTCGGATGAGCAGTTCTTC.

This clonotype was seen many times. V is TRBV7-2 and J is TRBJ2-5; the D is unclear. Germline lookup yields CDR1 SGHTA and CDR2 FQGNSA. V was cut by 5 bases and J by 4 bases, with 8 bases left in between. CDR3 length: 12 amino acids. DNA for the CDR3: TGTGCCAGCAGCCCTTACAGAGAGACCCAGTACTTC. Protein sequence: CASSPYRETQYF.

The chain recombines TRBV14 with TRBJ1-2; 9 nucleotides match TRBD1. The V and J ends lost 0 bases and 2 bases, in that order; junction bases with no gene match: 4. The CDR3 runs 16 residues. CDR1 and CDR2 (germline): SGHDN, FVKESK. In DNA form, the CDR3 reads TGTGCCAGCAGCCAAGAAAGGACAGGGGCCAACTATGGCTACACCTTC. It translates to CASSQERTGANYGYTF.

This clonotype was counted between two and nine times. V usage is TRBV25-1 and J usage is TRBJ1-2, with 8 positions matching TRBD1. J lost 8 bases, V lost 7 bases, and 15 bases had no gene match. Looked up from germline, CDR1 is MGHDK and CDR2 is SYGVNS. The CDR3 length is 15 residues. CDR3 in DNA: TGTGCCAGCAATGGGGGTAACGGACAGGGTGGAGGCTACACCTTC. Translation gives CASNGGNGQGGGYTF.

The chain is built from TRBV4-1 and TRBJ2-1, with TRBD1 identical over 9 bases. CDR1 is MGHRA and CDR2 is YSYEKL in the germline V gene. The length of the CDR3 is 16 residues. V lost 2 bases, J lost 5 bases, and 7 bases stayed unmatched. As DNA, the CDR3 is TGCGCCAGCAGCCAAACCGGACAGGGGTTCGACAATGAGCAGTTCTTC. Translated, it gives CASSQTGQGFDNEQFF.

This chain connects TRBV5-1 to TRBJ1-1, with TRBD1 identical over 9 bases. This CDR3 has 17 amino acids. Germline V gene sequence: CDR1 SGHRS, CDR2 YFSETQ. The J segment lost 4 bases and the V segment lost 4 bases, leaving 14 bases of the junction unmatched. CDR3 nucleotide sequence: TGCGCCAGCAGCCCTCGACAGGGGGGATACCTAGGCACTGAAGCTTTCTTT. This sequence encodes CASSPRQGGYLGTEAFF.

This clonotype appeared a few times. J is TRBJ2-7 and V is TRBV11-1; perhaps TRBD2 as D (6 bases). The CDR3 has 15 residues. Germline assignment: CDR1 SGHAT and CDR2 FQDESV (reference sequence). Trimming stripped 4 bases from V and 0 bases from J, with 13 bases between. The CDR3 nucleotides are TGTGCCAGCAGCTCCGGGGGAGGAAGCTCCTACGAGCAGTACTTC. Its translation is CASSSGGGSSYEQYF.

This clonotype came up a few times. This rearrangement joins TRBV27 to TRBJ2-7, with 9 bases that match TRBD2. The V and J ends lost 5 bases and 1 base, in that order; junction bases with no gene match: 6. CDR1 is MNHEY and CDR2 is SMNVEV in the germline V gene (reference sequence). CDR3 length equals 15 residues. The CDR3 spells CASSRSSGGSYEQYF. DNA of the CDR3: TGTGCCAGCAGTCGGAGTAGCGGGGGATCCTACGAGCAGTACTTC.